These 14 T cell receptor beta chains came from one sample sequenced in a study of shared clonotypes between healthy human individuals. The assay was immunoSEQ multiplex PCR, and TCRdb's table has in-frame clones only and misses some. The repertoire holds about 2,500,000 clones, just over 90% seen once, with 0.13% to 0.15% in the top ten. Material: naive CD4+ T cells sorted from blood. Subset of the sample: CD45RA+ positively selected. These receptors were obtained from a man aged 18 to 29 in good health.

V and J are TRBV5-1 and TRBJ1-5, with TRBD1 as a possible D gene (6 bases). The CDR3 loop spans 15 amino acids. V lost 5 bases and J 1 base, leaving 13 bases between the germline ends. Germline V gives CDR1 SGHRS, CDR2 YFSETQ. The CDR3 sequence is CASRPSGASNQPQHF. CDR3 DNA: TGCGCCAGCAGGCCCTCAGGGGCGAGCAATCAGCCCCAGCATTTT.

The CDR3 spells CASSYAGTGDNEQFF. DNA for the CDR3: TGTGCCAGCAGCTACGCTGGGACAGGGGACAATGAGCAGTTCTTC. The chain combines TRBV11-1 with TRBJ2-1; 10 nucleotides align to TRBD1. The CDR3 sequence is 15 residues long. The V gene's germline CDR1 is SGHAT and CDR2 FQDESV (reference sequence). With 4 bases clipped from V and 5 bases from J, the junction kept 5 bases outside the gene matches.

The chain uses TRBV7-6 and TRBJ2-7; 12 positions match TRBD2. The CDR3 has 14 residues. CDR1 is SGHVS and CDR2 is FNYEAQ in the germline V gene. The junction had 4 bases not matched to a gene; V was cut back by 6 bases and J by 4 bases. CDR3 amino acids: CASSTGLAGYEQYF. CDR3 nucleotides: TGTGCCAGCAGTACGGGACTAGCGGGTTACGAGCAGTACTTC.

Remarks on this clone: Other DNA sequences within the sample encode an identical CDR3. The CDR3 loop reads CASSYSSAGNYGYTF. The CDR3 nucleotides read TGTGCCAGCAGTTACTCGAGCGCCGGAAACTATGGCTACACCTTC. This sequence joins TRBV6-5 and TRBJ1-2; D is uncertain. This CDR3 is built from 15 residues. The V end lost 0 bases, the J end lost 2 bases, and 10 bases lay between the germline ends. The V gene's germline CDR1 is MNHEY and CDR2 SVGAGI.

V usage is TRBV6-5 and J usage is TRBJ2-7; unclear D gene. The CDR3 totals 14 residues. Germline-derived CDR1 and CDR2 are MNHEY and SVGAGI. Trimming removed 6 bases from V and 5 bases from J, with 17 bases in between. The CDR3 nucleotides read TGTGCCAGCAGCGAACCCGAGAAGGTCAACGAGCAGTACTTC. This sequence encodes CASSEPEKVNEQYF.

The chain links TRBV30 to TRBJ2-3; the D is unclear. Germline CDR1 is GTSNPN and CDR2 is SVGIG (reference sequence). The CDR3 extends over 12 amino acids. The V and J ends lost 4 bases and 6 bases respectively, with 11 bases between them. As DNA, the CDR3 is TGTGCCTGGACTAGTATAAGCGATACGCAGTATTTT. This codes for CAWTSISDTQYF.

This clone was seen a single time. J is TRBJ2-6 and V is TRBV5-6, with D uncertain. The CDR3 has 16 amino acids. Deletions cut 0 bases from V and 0 bases from J, with 7 bases between. Germline lookup yields CDR1 SGHDT and CDR2 YYEEEE. As DNA, the CDR3 is TGTGCCAGCAGCTTGGACAGCTCCTCTGGGGCCAACGTCCTGACTTTC. The encoded protein is CASSLDSSSGANVLTF.

The chain joins TRBV30 to TRBJ2-1, with a possible D match to TRBD1 (5 bases). Trimming took off 5 bases at V and 9 bases at J, with 8 bases between the two ends. Germline V gene sequence: CDR1 GTSNPN, CDR2 SVGIG (reference sequence). The CDR3 extends over 10 amino acids. The CDR3 loop reads CAWGAVEQFF. The CDR3, as DNA: TGTGCCTGGGGGGCGGTTGAGCAGTTCTTC. The full variable domain, rest sourced from reference TRBV30 and TRBJ2-1, is SQTIHQWPATLVQPVGSPLSLECTVEGTSNPNLYWYRQAAGRGLQLLFYSVGIGQISSEVPQNLSASRPQDRQFILSSKKLLLSDSGFYLCAWGAVEQFFGPGTRLTVL.

This clone was counted between two and nine times. Other DNA sequences of this sample code for an identical CDR3. The V and J genes are TRBV5-1 and TRBJ1-5; no clear D gene. Germline-derived CDR1 and CDR2 are SGHRS and YFSETQ. V was pared by 0 bases and J by 0 bases, with 7 bases between. The CDR3 is 15 amino acids. The CDR3, as DNA: TGCGCCAGCAGCTTGGATGGGGATAGCAATCAGCCCCAGCATTTT. Translation gives CASSLDGDSNQPQHF.

The chain recombines TRBV5-6 with TRBJ2-7, with TRBD2 identical over 15 bases. The CDR3 runs to 18 residues. CDR1 is SGHDT, CDR2 YYEEEE, per germline. V shed 4 bases, J shed 4 bases, and the junction held 12 bases outside the gene matches. CDR3 DNA sequence: TGTGCCAGCAGCCCCCCGGGACTAGCGGGAGGCCCGGGGTACGAGCAGTACTTC. This gives the protein CASSPPGLAGGPGYEQYF.

The chain combines TRBV30 with TRBJ1-1; D unclear. Germline values: CDR1 GTSNPN, CDR2 SVGIG (reference sequence). The CDR3 has 16 amino acids. Between the trimmed V and J ends, which lost 3 bases and 1 base, there was a span of 18 bases. DNA of the CDR3: TGTGCCTGGAGCCGCTCTTTCAGGCTTGGGAACACTGAAGCTTTCTTT. Amino acids: CAWSRSFRLGNTEAFF.

As concerns this clone: The sample contains more than one DNA sequence encoding this CDR3. V gene TRBV6-1 combines with J gene TRBJ1-1; unclear D gene. Germline V lookup: CDR1 MNHNS, CDR2 SASEGT. The V end was cut by 0 bases, the J end by 4 bases, with 12 bases between. CDR3 length: 15 amino acids. The CDR3 region has the DNA TGTGCCAGCAGTGAAGCGGGAGGATTGGGCACTGAAGCTTTCTTT. Amino acid sequence: CASSEAGGLGTEAFF.

The V and J genes are TRBV19 and TRBJ2-1; D remains ambiguous. This CDR3 is 15 amino acids long. CDR1 is LNHDA and CDR2 is SQIVND in the germline V gene (reference sequence). The V end was cut by 3 bases, the J end by 4 bases, with 13 bases between. The DNA for the CDR3 is TGTGCCAGTAGTATCCTCTCGGAGCTTTACAATGAGCAGTTCTTC. As protein: CASSILSELYNEQFF.

The genes are TRBV28 and TRBJ1-1; 8 bases map to TRBD1. The germline V gene encodes CDR1 MDHEN and CDR2 SYDVKM. The CDR3 totals 12 residues. The V and J ends lost 2 bases and 10 bases, in that order; junction bases with no gene match: 3. The CDR3 reads CASSLPDRGAFF. For the CDR3, the DNA is TGTGCCAGCAGTTTACCTGACAGGGGAGCTTTCTTT.